These 27 T cell receptor beta chains share one sample of origin, sequenced in a study of blood T cell repertoires in COVID-19. TCRdb keeps only in-frame clones here, not all; method: immunoSEQ multiplex PCR. The sample gives a few hundred thousand clones, roughly 80% of which show up once; over 4% is in the top ten. The specimen was PBMCs or T cells enriched from blood (not recorded which). These receptors all come from a man aged 30 to 39 with acute COVID-19.

With respect to this clone: One junction end does not reproduce the germline sequence, and a read error may be involved. The chain couples TRBV15 to TRBJ2-3; D gene ambiguous. The CDR3 runs 8 residues. Per the germline V gene, CDR1 is LNHNV and CDR2 is YYDKDF (reference sequence). The CDR3 DNA reads as TGTGCCACCAGCGGTAGTATGTTT. Translation: CATSGSMF.

This clone is a singleton in its sample. This rearrangement joins TRBV7-2 to TRBJ1-1, with a tentative D call TRBD1 (6 bases). The CDR3 length is 15 residues. V lost 5 bases to trimming and J lost 5 bases, with 18 bases between them. The germline gives CDR1 SGHTA, CDR2 FQGNSA. CDR3 DNA: TGTGCCAGCAGCAAAAGGCAGGGGATCGTAACTGAAGCTTTCTTT. Its translation is CASSKRQGIVTEAFF.

The chain couples TRBV6-6 to TRBJ1-3, with D possibly TRBD1 on 5 matching bases. Trimming pared 5 bases from V and 2 bases from J, leaving 19 bases between. The CDR3 is made up of 17 amino acids. The germline V gene has CDR1 MNHNY and CDR2 SVGAGI (reference sequence). The DNA of the CDR3 is TGTGCCAGCAGTCCTCTCCGTAGGTCAGGGACTGGAAACACCATATATTTT. As protein: CASSPLRRSGTGNTIYF.

This clone was seen many times. V and J are TRBV3-1 (or the pseudogene TRBV3-2) and TRBJ1-2, with 7 bases matching TRBD1. Per the germline V gene, CDR1 is LGHDT and CDR2 is YNNKEL (reference sequence). The CDR3 loop spans 11 amino acids. J gave up 7 bases and V 10 bases, and 6 bases lay outside the gene matches. In nucleotides, the CDR3 is TGTGCCACTCAACAGGGGCGTGGCTACACCTTC. Its translation is CATQQGRGYTF.

V gene TRBV9 combines with J gene TRBJ2-1, with D perhaps TRBD1 (5 bases). Per germline, CDR1 SGDLS and CDR2 YYNGEE. Trimming pared 4 bases from V and 6 bases from J, leaving 11 bases between. This CDR3 comprises 13 residues. CDR3 amino acids: CASSMPTGNEQFF. The CDR3 region has the DNA TGTGCCAGCAGCATGCCTACAGGCAATGAGCAGTTCTTC.

The rearrangement joins TRBV29-1 to TRBJ2-4; a weak D match, TRBD1 (5 bases). This CDR3 has 15 residues. V was trimmed by 7 bases and J by 0 bases, leaving 16 bases between them. CDR1 is SQVTM, CDR2 ANQGSEA, per germline. The CDR3 coding sequence is TGCAGCGGACGAAGGGGATGTTTAGCCAAAAACATTCAGTACTTC. Translating gives CSGRRGCLAKNIQYF.

This clone was seen just once. This sequence joins TRBV28 and TRBJ2-7; possible D gene TRBD2, 6 bases. The CDR3 totals 12 residues. Trimming removed 3 bases at V and 7 bases at J, with 10 bases between. Per the germline V gene, CDR1 is MDHEN and CDR2 is SYDVKM. CDR3 loop: CASSLAGREQYV. The CDR3 coding sequence is TGTGCCAGCAGTTTGGCGGGGAGAGAGCAGTACGTC.

This clone occurred once. The rearrangement uses TRBV9 and TRBJ2-3; 8 nucleotides align to TRBD2. J lost 5 bases, V lost 0 bases, and 5 bases had no gene match. CDR3 length equals 15 residues. Germline CDR1 SGDLS, CDR2 YYNGEE. The CDR3: CASSVVLAGIDTQYF. The CDR3 region has the DNA TGTGCCAGCAGCGTAGTTCTAGCGGGCATAGATACGCAGTATTTT.

As to this clone: Distinct nucleotide sequences in the sample also encode this CDR3. The gene calls are TRBV6-5 and TRBJ1-4; D is uncertain. Deletions cut 0 bases from V and 0 bases from J, with 5 bases between. The germline CDR1 and CDR2 sequences are MNHEY and SVGAGI. CDR3 length: 15 amino acids. DNA for the CDR3: TGTGCCAGCAGTTACTCGCAGGCAACTAATGAAAAACTGTTTTTT. As protein: CASSYSQATNEKLFF.

This rearrangement joins TRBV28 to TRBJ2-5; 12 nucleotides match TRBD1. The V segment lost 5 bases and the J segment 7 bases; nucleotides outside the gene matches: 14. The CDR3 extends over 17 amino acids. Germline V gene sequence: CDR1 MDHEN, CDR2 SYDVKM. Here the CDR3 reads CASSAPGQGALRVTQYF. CDR3 bases: TGTGCCAGCAGTGCACCGGGACAGGGGGCGCTTCGTGTGACCCAGTACTTC.

The rearrangement uses TRBV6-1 and TRBJ2-3; 9 nucleotides align to TRBD1. The germline V gene encodes CDR1 MNHNS and CDR2 SASEGT. The J segment lost 7 bases and the V segment lost 1 base, leaving 15 bases of the junction unmatched. This CDR3 region has 18 residues. The CDR3 region has the DNA TGTGCCAGCAGTGAAGATCTTTTTGGGACAGGGTTTACGTATACGCAGTATTTT. It yields the protein CASSEDLFGTGFTYTQYF.

The chain recombines TRBV28 with TRBJ1-2, with a weak D call TRBD1 (5 bases). The CDR3 loop spans 14 amino acids. The germline V gene encodes CDR1 MDHEN and CDR2 SYDVKM. V gave up 5 bases and J gave up 6 bases, with 16 bases separating them. CDR3 DNA sequence: TGTGCCAGCAGTCCCCCGGGGGAGAGGCATGGCTACACCTTC. Encoded protein: CASSPPGERHGYTF.

This clone appeared a single time. The rearrangement uses TRBV28 and TRBJ1-1, with a tentative D call TRBD1 (5 bases). This CDR3 region has 14 residues. Trimming left V 6 bases short and J 5 bases short, with 16 bases between. CDR1 and CDR2 from the germline V gene are MDHEN and SYDVKM. The CDR3 region is CASREAGGRTEAFF. In nucleotides, the CDR3 is TGTGCCAGCAGGGAAGCGGGGGGGAGGACTGAAGCTTTCTTT.

The chain combines TRBV6-6 with TRBJ1-1, with D unclear. The CDR3 is 13 residues long. Trimming stripped 4 bases from V and 5 bases from J, with 11 bases between. From germline, CDR1 is MNHNY and CDR2 SVGAGI (reference sequence). The chain's CDR3 is CASSFQSQTEAFF. As DNA, the CDR3 is TGTGCCAGCAGTTTTCAATCACAGACTGAAGCTTTCTTT.

V usage is TRBV2 and J usage is TRBJ1-1; 7 positions agree with TRBD1. Germline V gene lookup returns CDR1 SNHLY and CDR2 FYNNEI. The CDR3 length is 16 residues. With 5 bases clipped from V and 0 bases from J, the junction kept 9 bases outside the gene matches. The CDR3 DNA reads as TGTGCCAGCAGTAGGACAGGAACGATAGTGAACACTGAAGCTTTCTTT. Its protein product is CASSRTGTIVNTEAFF. Drawing the rest from reference TRBV2 and TRBJ1-1, the complete variable domain is EPEVTQTPSHQVTQMGQEVILRCVPISNHLYFYWYRQILGQKVEFLVSFYNNEISEKSEIFDDQFSVERPDGSNFTLKIRSTKLEDSAMYFCASSRTGTIVNTEAFFGQGTRLTVV.

The rearrangement links TRBV28 to TRBJ1-5, with 7 bases lining up with TRBD1. The germline V gene encodes CDR1 MDHEN and CDR2 SYDVKM. J lost 4 bases, V lost 6 bases, and 6 bases had no gene match. CDR3 length: 14 residues. CDR3 amino acids: CASSWAQGNQPQHF. The CDR3 DNA is TGTGCCAGCAGCTGGGCACAGGGGAATCAGCCCCAGCATTTT.

This clone was observed a few times. The chain combines TRBV5-6 with TRBJ2-2; 9 positions match TRBD1. The junction had 4 bases not matched to a gene; V was cut back by 1 base and J by 3 bases. The CDR3 runs to 16 residues. Germline V gene sequence: CDR1 SGHDT, CDR2 YYEEEE. In DNA, the CDR3 is TGTGCCAGCAGCTTGACCGGGACAGGGTACACCGGGGAGCTGTTTTTT. Amino acids: CASSLTGTGYTGELFF.

The chain recombines TRBV5-1 with TRBJ1-2; 7 nucleotides line up with TRBD1. Losses at the gene ends were 1 base for V and 2 bases for J; bases not matched to a gene: 5. Per the germline V gene, CDR1 is SGHRS and CDR2 is YFSETQ. CDR3 size: 15 residues. For the CDR3, the DNA is TGCGCCAGCAGCTTGCAGGGGGAGAGGAACTATGGCTACACCTTC. Protein sequence: CASSLQGERNYGYTF. The whole variable domain, remainder taken from reference TRBV5-1 and TRBJ1-2, is KAGVTQTPRYLIKTRGQQVTLSCSPISGHRSVSWYQQTPGQGLQFLFEYFSETQRNKGNFPGRFSGRQFSNSRSEMNVSTLELGDSALYLCASSLQGERNYGYTFGSGTRLTVV.

The chain carries TRBV24-1 and TRBJ2-1; 16 nucleotides align to TRBD2. CDR1 is KGHDR and CDR2 is SFDVKD in the germline V gene. J was trimmed by 7 bases and V by 8 bases; bases with no gene match: 13. The CDR3 loop spans 18 amino acids. CDR3 sequence: CATTGTSGRAITRNEQFF. CDR3 in DNA: TGTGCCACCACCGGGACTAGCGGGAGGGCCATCACTCGGAATGAGCAGTTCTTC.

The chain couples TRBV24-1 to TRBJ1-1, with a weak D call TRBD1 (5 bases). This CDR3 comprises 13 residues. The germline CDR1 and CDR2 sequences are KGHDR and SFDVKD. V lost 7 bases, J lost 1 base, and 9 bases lay in between. The CDR3 here is CATRMDKNTEAFF. CDR3 DNA: TGTGCCACCAGGATGGACAAGAACACTGAAGCTTTCTTT.

This clone was seen once. The J gene is TRBJ2-3, the V gene TRBV29-1; 7 bases align to TRBD2. With V trimmed by 3 bases and J by 1 base, 10 bases remained unmatched. CDR3 length equals 16 residues. Germline V gene data show CDR1 as SQVTM and CDR2 as ANQGSEA. The CDR3 protein is CSVELRRESGTDTQYF. The CDR3, as DNA: TGCAGCGTTGAGTTAAGGCGGGAGAGCGGCACAGATACGCAGTATTTT.

Regarding this clone: At one end the junction does not follow the germline gene, possibly because of a read error. This chain connects TRBV5-1 to TRBJ2-2, with D tentatively TRBD1 (6 bases). The CDR3 covers 16 residues. Germline V gene data show CDR1 as SGHRS and CDR2 as YFSETQ. CDR3 region: CASSNGQTSNTGELFF. The CDR3, as DNA: TGTGCCAGCAGCAACGGACAGACCTCGAACACCGGGGAGCTGTTTTTT.

The gene calls are TRBV10-3 and TRBJ2-7; D may be TRBD1 (6 bases). Trimming removed 8 bases from V and 3 bases from J, with 8 bases in between. Germline CDR1 and CDR2: ENHRY and SYGVKD. This CDR3 has 11 amino acids. This CDR3 is CAIGGVYEQYV. In DNA, the CDR3 is TGTGCCATCGGGGGCGTCTACGAGCAGTACGTC.

This clone qualifies as medium-sized. The rearrangement links TRBV6-5 to TRBJ1-2, with D tentatively TRBD1 (5 bases). Deletions cut 8 bases from V and 5 bases from J, with 15 bases between. This CDR3 has 13 residues. Germline V gene lookup returns CDR1 MNHEY and CDR2 SVGAGI. CDR3 loop: CASSKRDGYGYTF. Written as DNA, the CDR3 is TGTGCCAGCTCGAAGCGGGACGGATATGGCTACACCTTC.

The rearrangement joins TRBV7-2 to TRBJ2-3; possibly TRBD2 for D (6 bases). CDR3 length equals 14 residues. Germline V gene sequence: CDR1 SGHTA, CDR2 FQGNSA. V lost 5 bases, J lost 4 bases, and 13 bases lay in between. The CDR3, as DNA: TGTGCCAGCAGCAGGGCCGGGAGCCCAGATACGCAGTATTTT. Protein: CASSRAGSPDTQYF.

A single count supports this clone. V usage is TRBV2 and J usage is TRBJ1-2; TRBD1 matches 7 bases. The CDR3 has 12 amino acids. In germline, CDR1 is SNHLY, CDR2 FYNNEI. Unmatched junction bases numbered 9, after V lost 6 bases and J lost 11 bases. CDR3 loop: CASRLGTDRYTF. As DNA, the CDR3 is TGTGCCAGCAGGCTGGGGACAGACCGGTACACCTTC.

At least ten counts were recorded for this clone. The J gene is TRBJ2-5, the V gene TRBV9, with 11 bases aligning to TRBD2. CDR1 and CDR2 (germline): SGDLS, YYNGEE. Trimming took 0 bases from V and 5 from J; bases not matched to a gene: 12. The length of the CDR3 is 18 residues. Here the CDR3 reads CASSVVPSTSGVFETQYF. In DNA, the CDR3 is TGTGCCAGCAGCGTAGTGCCCTCGACTAGCGGGGTGTTTGAGACCCAGTACTTC.